The text below deals with one T cell receptor beta chain. Antigen: not known. Treatment locations for all participants with HIV were in the United States. This was the immunoSEQ v3.0 assay at survey level. Profiled with immunoSEQ multiplex PCR; TCRdb holds only in-frame clones, not every one. The sample lists 17,000 or so clones, 75% to 85% occurring once. The trim removed 6 bases at V and 6 bases at J, leaving 14 bases unmatched. The germline gives CDR1 MDHEN, CDR2 SYDVKM. There are 16 residues in the CDR3. This sample was taken from a study of long-term antiretroviral therapy in people with HIV. Notes on the study in general: Transplant-donor-level diversity was not reached after ART, though diversity increased. Clones that expanded before ART (that is, prior to treatment) dominated the repertoire at all time points.

This TCR was sampled from a man aged 50 to 60 with HIV. The starting material was unsorted PBMCs, obtained 0.3 years before starting antiretroviral therapy. The chain couples TRBV28 to TRBJ1-2; 9 nucleotides match TRBD1. CDR3 amino acids: CASSSNPGQGFDGYTF. Written as DNA, the CDR3 is TGTGCCAGCAGCTCCAATCCGGGACAGGGATTCGATGGCTACACCTTC.